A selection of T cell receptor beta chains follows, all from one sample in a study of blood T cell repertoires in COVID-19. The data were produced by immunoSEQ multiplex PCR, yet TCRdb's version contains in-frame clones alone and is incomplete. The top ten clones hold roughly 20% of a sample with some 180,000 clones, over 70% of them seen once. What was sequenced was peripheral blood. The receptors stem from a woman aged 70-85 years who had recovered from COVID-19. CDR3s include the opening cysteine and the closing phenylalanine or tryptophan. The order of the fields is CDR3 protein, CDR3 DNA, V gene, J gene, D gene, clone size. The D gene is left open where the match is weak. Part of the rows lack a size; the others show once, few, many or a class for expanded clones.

CDR3: CASSEGDRAGEQYF
DNA: TGTGCCAGCAGTGAAGGGGACAGGGCGGGGGAGCAGTACTTC
V: TRBV2
J: TRBJ2-7
D: TRBD1
size: .

CDR3: CASSAPPGAGNTIYF
DNA: TGTGCCAGCAGCGCCCCACCGGGGGCTGGAAACACCATATATTTT
V: TRBV9
J: TRBJ1-3
D: .
size: .

CDR3: CASSPVGSGVSGELFF
DNA: TGTGCCAGCAGCCCCGTTGGTAGCGGGGTATCCGGGGAGCTGTTTTTT
V: TRBV7-3
J: TRBJ2-2
D: TRBD2
size: few

CDR3: CAWSVPRRGGYGYTF
DNA: TGTGCCTGGAGTGTACCCCGACGGGGGGGCTATGGCTACACCTTC
V: TRBV30
J: TRBJ1-2
D: .
size: few

CDR3: CATIPDREPPEQYF
DNA: TGTGCCACCATTCCCGACCGGGAGCCCCCGGAGCAGTACTTC
V: TRBV24-1
J: TRBJ2-7
D: .
size: .

CDR3: CASHREWDTGELFF
DNA: TGTGCCAGCCACAGGGAGTGGGACACCGGGGAGCTGTTTTTT
V: TRBV2
J: TRBJ2-2
D: .
size: .

CDR3: CASSRHRRDSPLHF
DNA: TGTGCCAGCAGTCGACACCGGAGGGACTCACCCCTCCACTTT
V: TRBV28
J: TRBJ1-6
D: .
size: .

CDR3: CASSPTAGTQYF
DNA: TGTGCCAGCAGCCCTACAGCGGGTACGCAGTATTTT
V: TRBV3-1/TRBV3-2
J: TRBJ2-3
D: .
size: .

CDR3: CASSLDSSNQPQHF
DNA: TGTGCCAGCAGCTTGGACAGTAGCAATCAGCCCCAGCATTTT
V: TRBV5-8
J: TRBJ1-5
D: .
size: once

CDR3: CASSYSRGGPAGWETQYF
DNA: TGTGCCAGCAGTTACTCCCGGGGGGGCCCAGCCGGTTGGGAGACCCAGTACTTC
V: TRBV6-2/TRBV6-3
J: TRBJ2-5
D: TRBD2
size: .

CDR3: CASSLSINGGSYGYTF
DNA: TGTGCCAGCAGTTTATCGATAAACGGGGGGTCCTATGGCTACACCTTC
V: TRBV27
J: TRBJ1-2
D: .
size: .

CDR3: CASSDRDRGTYEQYF
DNA: TGTGCCAGCAGCGACCGGGACAGGGGGACCTACGAGCAGTACTTC
V: TRBV7-9
J: TRBJ2-7
D: TRBD1
size: .

CDR3: CASPRGDRGRYEQYF
DNA: TGCGCCAGCCCCCGGGGGGACAGGGGGCGTTACGAGCAGTACTTC
V: TRBV23-1
J: TRBJ2-7
D: TRBD1
size: .

CDR3: CASTPLAGLTDTQYF
DNA: TGTGCCAGCACCCCTCTAGCGGGACTCACAGATACGCAGTATTTT
V: TRBV11-2
J: TRBJ2-3
D: TRBD2
size: .

CDR3: CAWGGGSNTEAFF
DNA: TGTGCCTGGGGAGGGGGCTCGAACACTGAAGCTTTCTTT
V: TRBV30
J: TRBJ1-1
D: TRBD1
size: .

CDR3: CASSPRTRQGLYEQYF
DNA: TGTGCCAGCAGCCCCAGGACCCGACAGGGGCTCTACGAGCAGTACTTC
V: TRBV5-4
J: TRBJ2-7
D: TRBD1
size: .

CDR3: CASSLGRLLWANEQYF
DNA: TGTGCCAGCAGCTTAGGAAGGCTTCTCTGGGCCAACGAGCAGTACTTC
V: TRBV7-2
J: TRBJ2-7
D: .
size: once

CDR3: CASSDTPGGPDTQYF
DNA: TGTGCCAGCAGTGACACCCCCGGGGGGCCAGATACGCAGTATTTT
V: TRBV6-4
J: TRBJ2-3
D: .
size: .

CDR3: CASSPRAGTGSGNTIYF
DNA: TGTGCCAGCAGCCCCAGAGCCGGGACAGGCTCTGGAAACACCATATATTTT
V: TRBV11-2
J: TRBJ1-3
D: TRBD1
size: .

CDR3: CASSVGGGPSYNEQFF
DNA: TGTGCCAGCAGCGTAGGGGGCGGACCCTCCTACAATGAGCAGTTCTTC
V: TRBV9
J: TRBJ2-1
D: .
size: few

CDR3: CASSPRGTTNEKLFF
DNA: TGTGCCAGCAGCCCCCGGGGGACGACTAATGAAAAACTGTTTTTT
V: TRBV3-1/TRBV3-2
J: TRBJ1-4
D: .
size: .

CDR3: CASSLPELAWGQETQYF
DNA: TGTGCCAGCAGCTTGCCCGAACTAGCGTGGGGGCAAGAGACCCAGTACTTC
V: TRBV5-4
J: TRBJ2-5
D: TRBD2
size: once

CDR3: CASSWSRASGGSATQYF
DNA: TGTGCCAGTAGTTGGAGTCGGGCTAGCGGGGGGAGCGCTACGCAGTATTTT
V: TRBV19
J: TRBJ2-3
D: TRBD2
size: .

CDR3: CAINPFGGRADRAGELFF
DNA: TGTGCCATCAACCCGTTTGGCGGGAGGGCCGATCGAGCCGGGGAGCTGTTTTTT
V: TRBV10-3
J: TRBJ2-2
D: TRBD2
size: .

CDR3: CASSQVGLAGGPRVTGELFF
DNA: TGCGCCAGCAGCCAAGTTGGTCTAGCGGGGGGGCCTCGGGTCACCGGGGAGCTGTTTTTT
V: TRBV4-1
J: TRBJ2-2
D: TRBD2
size: few

CDR3: CASSLAGGQETQYF
DNA: TGTGCCAGCAGCTTAGCGGGGGGTCAAGAGACCCAGTACTTC
V: TRBV5-4
J: TRBJ2-5
D: TRBD2
size: once

CDR3: CASHRDHSNQPQHF
DNA: TGTGCCAGCCACAGAGACCATAGCAATCAGCCCCAGCATTTT
V: TRBV2
J: TRBJ1-5
D: .
size: .

CDR3: CASTLGGQQETQYF
DNA: TGTGCCAGCACCCTGGGCGGACAGCAAGAGACCCAGTACTTC
V: TRBV11-2
J: TRBJ2-5
D: .
size: .

CDR3: CASSQGGGHPSYEQYF
DNA: TGCGCCAGCAGCCAAGGTGGGGGACACCCATCCTACGAGCAGTACTTC
V: TRBV4-1
J: TRBJ2-7
D: .
size: .

CDR3: CAWSVGGGDEQYF
DNA: TGTGCCTGGAGTGTTGGAGGGGGGGACGAGCAGTACTTC
V: TRBV30
J: TRBJ2-7
D: .
size: .

CDR3: CASSDRTGGVSVLTF
DNA: TGTGCCAGCAGTGACCGGACAGGGGGCGTGAGCGTCCTGACTTTC
V: TRBV6-4
J: TRBJ2-6
D: TRBD1
size: .

CDR3: CASSYGLAGFQETQYF
DNA: TGTGCCAGCAGTTACGGACTAGCGGGGTTCCAAGAGACCCAGTACTTC
V: TRBV6-5
J: TRBJ2-5
D: TRBD2
size: .

CDR3: CSVEQTGGYGYTF
DNA: TGCAGCGTTGAACAGACAGGGGGCTATGGCTACACCTTC
V: TRBV29-1
J: TRBJ1-2
D: TRBD1
size: .

CDR3: CASSRGTTDTGELFF
DNA: TGCGCCAGCAGCCGCGGGACTACGGACACCGGGGAGCTGTTTTTT
V: TRBV5-1
J: TRBJ2-2
D: TRBD2
size: .

CDR3: CASGRGYGYTF
DNA: TGTGCCAGCGGGAGGGGATATGGCTACACCTTC
V: TRBV27
J: TRBJ1-2
D: .
size: .

CDR3: CSIQGAGENTEAFF
DNA: TGCAGCATTCAGGGGGCGGGGGAAAACACTGAAGCTTTCTTT
V: TRBV29-1
J: TRBJ1-1
D: TRBD1
size: .